There are many counts of the clone carrying this T cell receptor beta chain. No antigen is known for it. The CDR3 spans 16 residues. CDR1 is MNHNS and CDR2 is SASEGT in the germline V gene. V gave up 6 bases and J gave up 2 bases; unmatched junction bases: 11. One entry per CDR3 protein, called by TCRdb with MiXCR from the reads. The sample has tens of thousands of distinct CDR3 sequences, more than 3% seen once. The sample belongs to a study of T cell repertoires in cytomegalovirus infection. Looking at the study overall: The public TCR beta signatures pointed to both CMV infection and matching HLA type.

Findings and limits, study-wide: HLA-C-restricted, CMV-specific TCR beta clonotypes were dominant ex vivo. Identification of carriers of CMV plus the relevant HLA was performed using cumulative public TCR beta family frequency.

V gene TRBV6-1 combines with J gene TRBJ1-1; 8 nucleotides match TRBD1. The TCR sequence derives from a human donor in good health (CMV status not recorded). Some clones in this sample may be carry-over from other donors' samples. The source material was PBMCs. CDR3 loop: CASSQHRTGLNTEAFF. The CDR3 DNA reads TGTGCCAGCAGCCAACACAGGACAGGGCTAAACACTGAAGCTTTCTTT.